Following are 11 T cell receptor beta chains from one sample sequenced in a study of blood T cell repertoires in COVID-19. Clones were read by immunoSEQ multiplex PCR, and TCRdb kept only the in-frame ones, dropping some. The repertoire consists of about 200,000 clones, with roughly 89% occurring once and the leading ten covering about 0.66%. Sequencing used peripheral blood. All receptors come from a man between 50 and 59 years old with acute or convalescent COVID-19.

The chain couples TRBV9 to TRBJ2-3; 7 bases align to TRBD2. The CDR3 length is 16 residues. The germline V gene has CDR1 SGDLS and CDR2 YYNGEE. V lost 1 base, J lost 6 bases, and 11 bases stayed unmatched. The CDR3 region has the DNA TGTGCCAGCAGCGTAAGGGACTACCCCCTTTATGATACGCAGTATTTT. Translating it yields CASSVRDYPLYDTQYF. Full variable domain (outside the CDR3, taken from reference TRBV9 and TRBJ2-3): DSGVTQTPKHLITATGQRVTLRCSPRSGDLSVYWYQQSLDQGLQFLIQYYNGEERAKGNILERFSAQQFPDLHSELNLSSLELGDSALYFCASSVRDYPLYDTQYFGPGTRLTVL.

This chain connects TRBV28 to TRBJ1-5; a possible D gene is TRBD1 (5 bases). CDR3 length equals 15 residues. Trimming left V 5 bases short and J 2 bases short, with 13 bases between. Germline V gives CDR1 MDHEN, CDR2 SYDVKM. CDR3 in DNA: TGTGCCAGCAGTCCACCTGGGGCCGGCAATCAGCCCCAGCATTTT. It yields the protein CASSPPGAGNQPQHF.

This clone was seen a handful of times. This chain links TRBV3-1 (or the pseudogene TRBV3-2) with TRBJ2-1, with D perhaps TRBD2 (6 bases). V lost 0 bases, J lost 5 bases, and 14 bases lay in between. This CDR3 is 16 amino acids long. CDR1 and CDR2 from the germline V gene are LGHDT and YNNKEL (reference sequence). Here the CDR3 DNA reads TGTGCCAGCAGCCAAGAGGAGCGGGCTGGAAACAATGAGCAGTTCTTC. Protein sequence: CASSQEERAGNNEQFF.

The J gene is TRBJ2-5, the V gene TRBV9, with 8 bases aligning to TRBD2. Germline-derived CDR1 and CDR2 are SGDLS and YYNGEE. V was pared by 4 bases and J by 5 bases, with 10 bases of the junction left unmatched. This CDR3 contains 15 residues. Written as DNA, the CDR3 is TGTGCCAGCAGCCCCCCCCGGGGGGGCGTGGAGACCCAGTACTTC. Amino acids: CASSPPRGGVETQYF.

The chain uses TRBV5-8 and TRBJ2-7; 9 bases are a match to TRBD1. Germline V gene lookup returns CDR1 SGHTS and CDR2 YDEGEE. After removal of 2 bases from V and 5 bases from J, the junction contained 8 bases not matched to a gene. There are 15 residues in the CDR3. CDR3 nucleotide sequence: TGTGCCAGCAGCTTCTACAGGGGGCTGGTCCACGAGCAGTACGTC. As protein: CASSFYRGLVHEQYV.

This clone occurred a few times. The chain joins TRBV6-1 to TRBJ1-2; 9 bases map to TRBD1. The CDR3 is 17 amino acids. V gave up 3 bases and J gave up 2 bases; unmatched junction bases: 10. CDR1 and CDR2 from the germline V gene are MNHNS and SASEGT. CDR3 sequence reads: CASSDLRDRVTNYGYTF. DNA for the CDR3: TGTGCCAGCAGTGACCTCCGGGACAGGGTTACCAACTATGGCTACACCTTC.

This clone was counted once. J is TRBJ1-5 and V is TRBV6-2 or TRBV6-3; no clear D. The ends were cut back, 4 bases at V and 2 bases at J, with 12 bases in the middle. Per the germline V gene, CDR1 is MNHEY and CDR2 is SVGEGT. The CDR3 is made up of 15 amino acids. The CDR3 sequence: CASSSWRGRNQPQHF. The CDR3 bases are TGTGCCAGCAGTTCCTGGCGGGGTCGCAATCAGCCCCAGCATTTT.

In its sample, this clone was seen once. The chain has TRBV28 and TRBJ1-2, with D possibly matching TRBD1 (5 bases). V dropped 6 bases and J dropped 3 bases, with 17 bases sitting between them. This CDR3 has 15 amino acids. From germline, CDR1 is MDHEN and CDR2 SYDVKM. Here the CDR3 DNA reads TGTGCCAGCAGAAGACAGCCCCCGGGTGACTATGGCTACACCTTC. Protein: CASRRQPPGDYGYTF.

V and J are TRBV7-2 and TRBJ1-1; 8 bases agree with TRBD1. The V and J ends lost 5 bases and 7 bases, in that order; junction bases with no gene match: 9. The CDR3 is 14 residues long. The germline gives CDR1 SGHTA, CDR2 FQGNSA. CDR3 DNA: TGTGCCAGCAGCGTACTCCGAGACAGGGGTGAAGCTTTCTTT. This sequence encodes CASSVLRDRGEAFF.

This chain connects TRBV15 to TRBJ2-1; 10 nucleotides match TRBD2. This CDR3 has 16 residues. V dropped 9 bases and J dropped 3; count of bases not matched to a gene: 11. Germline V gene sequence: CDR1 LNHNV, CDR2 YYDKDF (reference sequence). The CDR3, as DNA: TGTGCCACAGCCACTTCTAGCGGGAGCTTCTACAATGAGCAGTTCTTC. It codes for CATATSSGSFYNEQFF.

The gene calls are TRBV10-3 and TRBJ1-4, with TRBD1 identical over 7 bases. Germline lookup yields CDR1 ENHRY and CDR2 SYGVKD. This CDR3 is 15 amino acids long. V was pared by 6 bases and J by 5 bases, with 9 bases of the junction left unmatched. CDR3 nucleotide sequence: TGTGCCATCAGCCAAACCGGGACAGAGAATGAAAAACTGTTTTTT. Translation gives CAISQTGTENEKLFF.